The clone carrying this T cell receptor beta chain was seen many times. What it binds is unknown. Germline assignment: CDR1 MNHEY and CDR2 SMNVEV (reference sequence). This CDR3 is built from 16 residues. Trimming pared 0 bases from V and 0 bases from J, leaving 12 bases between. Amplification yielded TCR beta CDR3 regions, with RNA transcripts as the source. First-round RT-PCR targeting the TCR CDR3 was performed with the HTBI primer set. TCRdb passed the multiplex PCR reads through MiXCR, listing each CDR3 protein once. The table includes around 200,000 distinct CDR3 sequences, 17% detected once. These data are taken from a study of T cells in Graves' hyperthyroidism and ophthalmopathy. Study-wide points: Peripheral blood also featured most of the thyroid clonotypes expanded above 0.001.

With a duration under 2 months, the hyperthyroidism was newly diagnosed in patients aged 18 to 65. Together with thyroid ultrasound, orbital computed tomography, serum thyroxine and TRAb, clinical symptoms were used for diagnoses. The TCR comes from a woman aged 45-65 years with Graves' hyperthyroidism. Sequenced input: blood. The V gene is TRBV27, the J gene TRBJ2-7; a weak D match, TRBD1 (5 bases). CDR3: CASSLSGWGSSYEQYF. In DNA, the CDR3 is TGTGCCAGCAGTTTATCGGGCTGGGGCAGCTCCTACGAGCAGTACTTC.